The present entry profiles one T cell receptor (beta chain) with its context. These data originate in a study of OX40 agonist ivuxolimab in advanced cancers. About the research overall: All patients had ivuxolimab intravenously every 2 weeks at 0.01 to 10 mg/kg.

V lost 0 bases, J lost 7 bases, and 13 bases lay in between. Germline V lookup: CDR1 MGHRA, CDR2 YSYEKL. CDR3 length equals 15 residues. Profiled with immunoSEQ multiplex PCR; TCRdb holds only in-frame clones, not every one. The sample carries 100,000 or so clones, roughly 95% recorded once. Sequenced here: CD4+ or CD8+ T cells sorted from blood, sampled in a trial of the OX40 agonist ivuxolimab. This chain connects TRBV4-1 to TRBJ1-5, with D possibly TRBD1 on 6 matching bases. This sequence was found in an adult with an advanced solid tumor such as melanoma, head and neck, liver or kidney cancer. The CDR3 protein is CASSQDPGAGQPQHF. CDR3 DNA: TGCGCCAGCAGCCAAGACCCGGGGGCAGGGCAGCCCCAGCATTTT.